The clone carrying this T cell receptor (beta chain) has only one observation. The same CDR3 arises from other DNA sequences in this sample as well. The data are from a study of cytomegalovirus exposure and HLA in healthy donors. Sequencing used immunoSEQ multiplex PCR; TCRdb keeps in-frame clones, though not all of them. In the table there are about 140,000 clones, 87% of which are singletons. The CDR3 runs to 14 residues. The V gene end was trimmed by 3 bases and the J gene end by 3 bases; junction bases not matched to a gene: 2. In germline, CDR1 is PRHDT, CDR2 FYEKMQ (reference sequence). The receptor comes from a young man in good health and CMV-seropositive. Sequenced sample: PBMCs. The J gene is TRBJ2-7, the V gene TRBV13, with 10 bases identical to TRBD1. The CDR3 sequence: CASSFRDRGYEQYF. The CDR3 nucleotides read TGTGCCAGCAGCTTCCGGGACAGGGGCTACGAGCAGTACTTC.